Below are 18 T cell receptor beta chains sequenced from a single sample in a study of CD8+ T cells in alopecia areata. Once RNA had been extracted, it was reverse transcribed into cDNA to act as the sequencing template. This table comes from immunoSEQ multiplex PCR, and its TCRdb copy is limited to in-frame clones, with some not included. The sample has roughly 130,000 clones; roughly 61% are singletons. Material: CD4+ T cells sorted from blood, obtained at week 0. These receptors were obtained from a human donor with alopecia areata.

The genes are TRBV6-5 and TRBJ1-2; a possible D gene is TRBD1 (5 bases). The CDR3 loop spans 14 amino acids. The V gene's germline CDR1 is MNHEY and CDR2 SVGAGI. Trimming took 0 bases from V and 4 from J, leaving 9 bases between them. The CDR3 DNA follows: TGTGCCAGCAGTTACTCGCAGGGCCCCTATGGCTACACCTTC. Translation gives CASSYSQGPYGYTF.

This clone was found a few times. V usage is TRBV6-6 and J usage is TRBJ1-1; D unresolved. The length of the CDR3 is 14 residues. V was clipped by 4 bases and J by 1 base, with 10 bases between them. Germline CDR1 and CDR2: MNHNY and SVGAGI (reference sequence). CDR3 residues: CASSSHDPNTEAFF. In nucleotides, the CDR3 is TGTGCCAGCAGTTCCCATGACCCGAACACTGAAGCTTTCTTT.

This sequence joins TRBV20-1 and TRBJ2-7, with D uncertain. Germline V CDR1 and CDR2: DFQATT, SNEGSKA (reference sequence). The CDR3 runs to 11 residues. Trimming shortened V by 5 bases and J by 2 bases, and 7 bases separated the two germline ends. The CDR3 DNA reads TGCAGTGCTGGAGCCCCCTACGAGCAGTACTTC. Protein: CSAGAPYEQYF.

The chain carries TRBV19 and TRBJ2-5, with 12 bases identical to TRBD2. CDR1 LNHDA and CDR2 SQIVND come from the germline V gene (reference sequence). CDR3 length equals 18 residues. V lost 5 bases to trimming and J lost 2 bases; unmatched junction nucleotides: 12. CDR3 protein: CASSRWATSGSTQETQYF. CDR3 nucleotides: TGTGCCAGTAGTCGGTGGGCGACTAGCGGGAGTACTCAAGAGACCCAGTACTTC.

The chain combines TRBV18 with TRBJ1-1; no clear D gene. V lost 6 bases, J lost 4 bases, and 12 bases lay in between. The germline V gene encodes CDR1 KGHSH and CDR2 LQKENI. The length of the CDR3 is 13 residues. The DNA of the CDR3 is TGTGCCAGCTCTACTGACGGAGGCACTGAAGCTTTCTTT. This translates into CASSTDGGTEAFF.

CDR3 in amino acids: CASRSQETQYF. The DNA of the CDR3 is TGTGCCAGCAGATCTCAAGAGACCCAGTACTTC. The chain links TRBV7-2 to TRBJ2-5, with D hard to call. The germline V gene encodes CDR1 SGHTA and CDR2 FQGNSA. V was cut by 6 bases and J by 2 bases, with 4 bases left in between. CDR3 length equals 11 residues.

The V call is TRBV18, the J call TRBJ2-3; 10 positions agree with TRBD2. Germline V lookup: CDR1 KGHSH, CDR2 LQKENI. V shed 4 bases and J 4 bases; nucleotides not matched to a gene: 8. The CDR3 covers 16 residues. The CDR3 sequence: CASSLRLAGLADTQYF. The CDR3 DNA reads TGTGCCAGCTCACTCCGACTAGCGGGTCTTGCAGATACGCAGTATTTT.

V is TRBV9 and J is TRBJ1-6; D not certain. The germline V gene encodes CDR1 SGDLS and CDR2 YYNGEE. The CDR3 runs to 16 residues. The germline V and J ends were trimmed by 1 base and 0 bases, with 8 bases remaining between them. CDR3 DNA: TGTGCCAGCAGCGTAACGGGGAGCTCCTATAATTCACCCCTCCACTTT. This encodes CASSVTGSSYNSPLHF.

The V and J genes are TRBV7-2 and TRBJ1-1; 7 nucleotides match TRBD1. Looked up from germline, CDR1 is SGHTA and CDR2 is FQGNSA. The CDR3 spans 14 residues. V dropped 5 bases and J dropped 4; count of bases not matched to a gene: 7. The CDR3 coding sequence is TGTGCCAGCAGCACTCAACAGGGGCTCACTGAAGCTTTCTTT. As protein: CASSTQQGLTEAFF.

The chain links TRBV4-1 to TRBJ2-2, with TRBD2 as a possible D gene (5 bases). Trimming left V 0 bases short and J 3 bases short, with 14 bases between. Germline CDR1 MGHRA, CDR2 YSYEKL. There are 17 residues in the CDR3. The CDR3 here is CASSQDLRLGDTGELFF. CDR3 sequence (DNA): TGCGCCAGCAGCCAAGATCTTAGACTCGGGGACACCGGGGAGCTGTTTTTT.

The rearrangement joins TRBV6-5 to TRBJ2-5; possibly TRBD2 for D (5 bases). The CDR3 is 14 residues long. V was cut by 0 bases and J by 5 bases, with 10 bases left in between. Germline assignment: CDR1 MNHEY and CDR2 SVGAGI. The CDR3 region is CASSYSNGGETQYF. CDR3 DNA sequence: TGTGCCAGCAGTTACTCGAACGGCGGGGAGACCCAGTACTTC.

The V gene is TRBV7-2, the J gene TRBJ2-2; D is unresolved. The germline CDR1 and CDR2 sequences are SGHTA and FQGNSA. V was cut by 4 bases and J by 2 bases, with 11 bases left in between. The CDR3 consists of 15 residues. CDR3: CASSSPPANTGELFF. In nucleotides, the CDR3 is TGTGCCAGCAGCTCCCCGCCAGCCAACACCGGGGAGCTGTTTTTT.

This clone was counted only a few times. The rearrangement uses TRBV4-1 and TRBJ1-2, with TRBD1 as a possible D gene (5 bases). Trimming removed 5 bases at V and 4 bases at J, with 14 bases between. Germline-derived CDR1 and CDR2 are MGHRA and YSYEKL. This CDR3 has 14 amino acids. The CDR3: CASSIEQELYGYTF. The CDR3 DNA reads TGCGCCAGCAGCATCGAACAGGAGCTCTATGGCTACACCTTC.

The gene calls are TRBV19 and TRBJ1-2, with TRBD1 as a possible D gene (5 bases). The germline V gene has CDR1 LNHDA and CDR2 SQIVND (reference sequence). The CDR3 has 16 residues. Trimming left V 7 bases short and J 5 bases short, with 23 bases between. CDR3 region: CASTSEQARAFYGYTF. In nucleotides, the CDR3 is TGTGCCAGTACCTCCGAACAGGCCCGCGCCTTTTATGGCTACACCTTC.

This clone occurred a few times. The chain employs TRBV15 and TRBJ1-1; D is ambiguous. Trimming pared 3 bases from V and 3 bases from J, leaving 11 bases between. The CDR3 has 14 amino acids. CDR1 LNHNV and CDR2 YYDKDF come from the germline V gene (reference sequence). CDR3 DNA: TGTGCCACCAGCAGGGCCTCCACCGACACTGAAGCTTTCTTT. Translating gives CATSRASTDTEAFF.

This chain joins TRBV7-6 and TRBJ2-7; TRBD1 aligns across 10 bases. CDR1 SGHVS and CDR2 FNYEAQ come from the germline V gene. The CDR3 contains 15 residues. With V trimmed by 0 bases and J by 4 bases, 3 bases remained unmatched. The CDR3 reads CASSLAGQGTYEQYF. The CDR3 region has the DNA TGTGCCAGCAGCTTAGCGGGACAGGGGACGTACGAGCAGTACTTC.

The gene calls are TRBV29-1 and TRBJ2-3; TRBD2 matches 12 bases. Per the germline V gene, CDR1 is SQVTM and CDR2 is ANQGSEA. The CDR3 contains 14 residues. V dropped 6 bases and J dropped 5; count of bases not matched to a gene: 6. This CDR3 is CSVGLAGRRDTQYF. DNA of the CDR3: TGCAGCGTCGGACTAGCGGGGCGCAGAGATACGCAGTATTTT.

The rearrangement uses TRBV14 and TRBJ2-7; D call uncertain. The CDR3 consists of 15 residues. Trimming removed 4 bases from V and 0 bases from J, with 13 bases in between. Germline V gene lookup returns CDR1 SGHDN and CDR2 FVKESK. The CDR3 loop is CASSLGGLRSYEQYF. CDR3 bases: TGTGCCAGCAGCCTCGGTGGTCTCCGCTCCTACGAGCAGTACTTC.